This T cell receptor (beta chain) came from a study of CD8 T cells in Susac syndrome. Background on the study: Patients with Susac syndrome who were sequenced included six with active disease and fewer than 10 in remission.

Points from the study as a whole: The peak of CD8+ clonal expansion in Susac was seen in TEMRA cells and active patients.

On this clonotype: Antigen: not known.

Roughly 0.45 to 1 ug RNA was reverse transcribed with random hexamers. TCRdb ran MiXCR on the immunoSEQ multiplex PCR reads and lists one entry per CDR3 protein. Here the sample spans approximately 120,000 distinct CDR3 sequences, just under 95% being singletons. FACS enriched CD8+ TEMRA cells, while bulk CD8+ and CD4+ were negatively isolated. This TCR was sampled from a human donor with Susac syndrome. What was sequenced was CD8+ T cells from PBMCs.

The CDR3 region has the DNA TGCAGCGTTGAAGATCTGTCGGCAGCGTGGGGGACCCAGTACTTC. As protein: CSVEDLSAAWGTQYF. V gene TRBV29-1 combines with J gene TRBJ2-5; no clear D gene. Germline-derived CDR1 and CDR2 are SQVTM and ANQGSEA. Trimming removed 0 bases at V and 7 bases at J, with 18 bases between. The CDR3 loop spans 15 amino acids.